The rows below give T cell receptor beta chains drawn from one sample of a study of T cell responses to AZD1222 COVID-19 vaccine. The repertoire was sequenced with immunoSEQ multiplex PCR; TCRdb's copy has only in-frame clones and lacks some. The sample lists 100,000 to 150,000 clones; about 94% were seen once. The material was peripheral blood, obtained on day 0 of AZD1222 vaccination. Receptor source: an adult in good health. The CDR3 runs from the conserved cysteine through the conserved F or W. A D gene is named only where the DNA matches it firmly. Size tells how often a clone was seen (once, few, many) or the class of an expanded clone, and some rows leave it out.

cdr3_nt | cdr3_aa | cdr3_length | d_call | v_call | clone_size | j_call
TGTGCCAGTAGTATATCGGGATCCGGGGCCAACGTCCTGACTTTC | CASSISGSGANVLTF | 15 | . | TRBV19 | once | TRBJ2-6
TGTGCCAGCCCCGGACAGGGCTACTACGAGCAGTACTTC | CASPGQGYYEQYF | 13 | TRBD1 | TRBV2 | . | TRBJ2-7
TGTGCCAGCAGTTGGGGATCACCAGGGGGCGAGCAGTACTTC | CASSWGSPGGEQYF | 14 | TRBD1 | TRBV27 | . | TRBJ2-7
TGCGCCAGCAGCCCGTCCATAGACACTGAAGCTTTCTTT | CASSPSIDTEAFF | 13 | . | TRBV4-1 | once | TRBJ1-1
TGTGCCAGCTCACCACAGGGGAACACTGAAGCTTTCTTT | CASSPQGNTEAFF | 13 | . | TRBV18 | . | TRBJ1-1
TGTGCCAGCAGCCAAGATTGGGGAGTCGATGGCTACACCTTC | CASSQDWGVDGYTF | 14 | . | TRBV14 | . | TRBJ1-2
TGTGCCTGGAGTGTGGGGGGTATCTCCTACGAGCAGTACTTC | CAWSVGGISYEQYF | 14 | . | TRBV30 | . | TRBJ2-7
TGCAGCTACCAAGGACCTTTTGAGGGCTACACCTTC | CSYQGPFEGYTF | 12 | . | TRBV29-1 | . | TRBJ1-2
TGCGCCAGCAGCCAAGAAGGGGGGTTAGACACTGAAGCTTTCTTT | CASSQEGGLDTEAFF | 15 | . | TRBV4-3 | once | TRBJ1-1
TGCGCCAGCAGCCAAGTGTATAGCGGGAGATCAAACAATGAGCAGTTCTTC | CASSQVYSGRSNNEQFF | 17 | TRBD2 | TRBV4-1 | . | TRBJ2-1
TGTGCCAGCAGTGAAGCTCTTCGTCGGACAGACAATCAGCCCCAGCATTTT | CASSEALRRTDNQPQHF | 17 | . | TRBV6-1 | . | TRBJ1-5
TGTGCCAGCAGACCGGACAGTAACACTGAAGCTTTCTTT | CASRPDSNTEAFF | 13 | . | TRBV7-9 | . | TRBJ1-1
TGTGCCAGTACAGATGGGGGGTCTAGCGGGAGAAATGAGCAGTTCTTC | CASTDGGSSGRNEQFF | 16 | TRBD2 | TRBV19 | . | TRBJ2-1
TGTGCCAGCAGCTTAGCATTAAGACTAGCGGGTCCCTCTGGGGCCAACGTCCTGACTTTC | CASSLALRLAGPSGANVLTF | 20 | TRBD2 | TRBV7-6 | . | TRBJ2-6
TGTGCCAGCAGTTACGGAGGGGAAGGGCGGTCACCCCTCCACTTT | CASSYGGEGRSPLHF | 15 | . | TRBV6-5 | . | TRBJ1-6
TGTGCCAGCAGTAAAGACAGGGGGCGATATGATCCCCAGCATTTT | CASSKDRGRYDPQHF | 15 | TRBD1 | TRBV6-6 | . | TRBJ1-5
TGTGCCAGCAGCCCTCGGCAGGGTATCTACAATGAGCAGTTCTTC | CASSPRQGIYNEQFF | 15 | . | TRBV7-3 | once | TRBJ2-1
TGTGCCAGCAGCTTCCCCCTGGGGGAAAAACTGTTTTTT | CASSFPLGEKLFF | 13 | . | TRBV7-9 | . | TRBJ1-4
TGTGCCAGCTCAACGCTGGATACCAATGAAAAACTGTTTTTT | CASSTLDTNEKLFF | 14 | . | TRBV18 | . | TRBJ1-4
TGTGCCAGCAGTTCCACCCTCTATGGCTACACCTTC | CASSSTLYGYTF | 12 | . | TRBV28 | . | TRBJ1-2